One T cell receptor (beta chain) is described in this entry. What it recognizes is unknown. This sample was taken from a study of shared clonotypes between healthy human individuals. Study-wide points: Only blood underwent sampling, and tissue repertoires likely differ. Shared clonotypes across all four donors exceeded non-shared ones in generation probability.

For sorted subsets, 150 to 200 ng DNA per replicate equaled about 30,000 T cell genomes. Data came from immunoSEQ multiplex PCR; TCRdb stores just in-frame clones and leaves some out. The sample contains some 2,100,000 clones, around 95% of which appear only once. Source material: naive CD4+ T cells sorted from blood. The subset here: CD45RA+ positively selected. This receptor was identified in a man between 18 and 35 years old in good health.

CDR3 DNA: TGTGCCAGCAGCACGAGGGGGGAGGGTAACAATCAGCCCCAGCATTTT. Translating it yields CASSTRGEGNNQPQHF. The rearrangement uses TRBV28 and TRBJ1-5; the D gene is possibly TRBD1 (6 bases). Trimming pared 6 bases from V and 3 bases from J, leaving 18 bases between. Germline CDR1 is MDHEN and CDR2 is SYDVKM. The CDR3 totals 16 residues. Full variable domain (remainder filled in from reference TRBV28 and TRBJ1-5): DVKVTQSSRYLVKRTGEKVFLECVQDMDHENMFWYRQDPGLGLRLIYFSYDVKMKEKGDIPEGYSVSREKKERFSLILESASTNQTSMYLCASSTRGEGNNQPQHFGDGTRLSIL.